This TCR beta chain was captured in a study of T cells expressing NK-cell markers. Study-wide background: The authors sequenced eight donors, of whom seven were HCMV-seropositive and one was seronegative. Study-wide findings and caveats: The same clonotypes also predominated in the CD3+CD56-NKG2C+ fraction of a few donors.

To note about this clonotype: Antigen unknown.

What made the TCR beta cDNA was 5'RACE template switching with UMIs. After re-calling the 5' RACE reads, TCRdb lists one entry per CDR3 protein, DNA absent. Reported are over 150,000 distinct CDR3 sequences; the ten largest clones contain 37%. The CDR3 sequence is 15 residues long. The J gene is TRBJ2-1, the V gene TRBV12-3 or TRBV12-4; TCRdb's D call, TRBD1, is unchecked because there is no DNA. Sequenced input: blood T cells: a sorted CD56 or NKG2C T cell subset, CD4+ or CD8+ T cells, or bulk PBMC T cells (not recorded which). This TCR was sampled from a woman aged 50 to 60 in good health. CDR3 residues: CASSLLRGSYNEQFF.